The source of this T cell receptor beta chain is a study of glioma-infiltrating T cells after dendritic cell vaccination. In the study overall: Between the early 2000s and the early 2010s, patients got autologous tumor lysate-pulsed dendritic cell vaccines. At biweekly intervals, patients got three intradermal dendritic cell vaccine injections.

In the case of this clone: Its antigen remains unidentified.

Regarding the study as a whole: Few patients contributed both blood and tumor specimens. Longer survival after dendritic cell vaccination followed higher pretreatment TIL content.

Time point in this sample: after dendritic cell vaccination, including at tumor progression/relapse. The assay was immunoSEQ multiplex PCR, and TCRdb's table has in-frame clones only and misses some. The table records about 94,000 clones, around 80% of them present only once. The sequence came from a human donor with glioblastoma. The specimen was blood, collected after dendritic cell vaccination.

CDR3 in DNA: TGTGCCAGCAGCCCCAGCGGTTCCACAGATACGCAGTATTTT. Amino acids: CASSPSGSTDTQYF. The chain employs TRBV7-9 and TRBJ2-3; D is possibly TRBD2 (5 bases). CDR3 length equals 14 residues. Trimming cost V 5 bases and J 2 bases, with 11 bases left between them. Germline V gene data show CDR1 as SEHNR and CDR2 as FQNEAQ (reference sequence).